Below, 9 T cell receptor beta chains from the same sample are listed, as sequenced in a study of Graves' ophthalmopathy and Graves' hyperthyroidism. Amplification targeted the TCR beta CDR3 regions, with RNA transcripts as the source material. HTBI primers primed a first-round RT-PCR, and a second-round multiplex PCR followed. TCRdb reanalysed the multiplex PCR reads using MiXCR and keeps one entry per CDR3 protein. The sample lists 400,000 or so distinct CDR3 sequences, 15% to 17% seen once, with about 7% in the top ten. The sequencing input was peripheral blood. These receptors all come from a woman between 18 and 29 years old with stable Graves' hyperthyroidism.

In its sample, this clonotype was seen once. V and J are TRBV6-1 and TRBJ1-1; D is ambiguous. This CDR3 has 14 amino acids. CDR1 is MNHNS, CDR2 SASEGT, per germline. Trimming stripped 5 bases from V and 7 bases from J, with 17 bases between. The CDR3 reads CASSHGRATGEAFF. In nucleotides, the CDR3 is TGTGCCAGCAGTCATGGACGGGCAACCGGTGAAGCTTTCTTT.

Points on this clonotype: A much more abundant neighbour one base away suggests this may be a read error. In this CDR3 the conserved last residue, phenylalanine or tryptophan, is missing, so a read error is likely. The rearrangement joins TRBV7-2 to TRBJ1-1; TRBD1 matches at 7 bases. V trimming: 5 bases; J trimming: 7 bases; junction bases outside the gene matches: 7. Per germline, CDR1 SGHTA and CDR2 FQGNSA. This CDR3 spans 13 amino acids. As DNA, the CDR3 is TGTGCCAGCAGCCCCGGGACAGTACTTGAAGCTTTCTAT. This codes for CASSPGTVLEAFY.

This clonotype was seen ten or more times. The CDR3 is CASSTSGRGPYEQYF. In DNA form, the CDR3 reads TGTGCCAGCAGTACCTCTGGCAGGGGGCCCTACGAGCAGTACTTC. The chain uses TRBV12-3 or TRBV12-4 and TRBJ2-7; 8 bases align to TRBD1. The V and J ends lost 5 bases and 2 bases, in that order; junction bases with no gene match: 8. The CDR3 length is 15 residues.

Points on this clonotype: A clone one base away is much larger, so this may be a read error. J is TRBJ1-2 and V is TRBV5-1; a possible D gene is TRBD1 (5 bases). The CDR3 runs to 17 residues. Germline loops: CDR1 SGHRS, CDR2 YFSETQ. V gave up 7 bases and J gave up 2 bases, with 24 bases separating them. CDR3 protein: CASGSSRWQGLNYGYTF. As DNA, the CDR3 is TGCGCCAGCGGGTCCTCACGGTGGCAGGGATTGAACTATGGCTACACCTTC.

This clonotype was recorded many times. This chain joins TRBV6-5 and TRBJ2-5, with TRBD2 matching 8 bases. CDR3 length: 14 residues. Germline trimming cut 4 bases from V and 4 bases from J; bases unmatched to any gene: 5. The germline V gene has CDR1 MNHEY and CDR2 SVGAGI. CDR3 amino acids: CASSSAAGGETQYF. As DNA, the CDR3 is TGTGCCAGCAGTTCGGCGGCGGGGGGAGAGACCCAGTACTTC.

The table lists this clonotype with many counts. CDR3 region: CSAGRLVQETQYF. The CDR3 bases are TGCAGTGCAGGCCGACTAGTACAAGAGACCCAGTACTTC. V usage is TRBV20-1 and J usage is TRBJ2-5, with D possibly TRBD2 on 6 matching bases. The CDR3 has 13 residues. Germline V gene data show CDR1 as DFQATT and CDR2 as SNEGSKA (reference sequence). Trimming left V 6 bases short and J 2 bases short, with 13 bases between.

Many counts were recorded for this clonotype. The genes are TRBV6-5 and TRBJ1-6, with 10 positions matching TRBD1. The CDR3 has 19 residues. The V gene end was trimmed by 8 bases and the J gene end by 1 base; junction bases not matched to a gene: 14. From germline, CDR1 is MNHEY and CDR2 SVGAGI. The CDR3 protein is CASGQRGQGVLSYNSPLHF. The CDR3 region has the DNA TGTGCCAGCGGGCAACGAGGACAGGGGGTCTTATCCTATAATTCACCCCTCCACTTT.

V gene TRBV6-2 or TRBV6-3 combines with J gene TRBJ2-3, with D tentatively TRBD2 (7 bases). Trimming took 5 bases from V and 0 from J, leaving 21 bases between them. The V gene's germline CDR1 is MNHEY and CDR2 SVGEGT. CDR3 length equals 18 residues. CDR3 amino acids: CASSLLSLGGASTDTQYF. DNA of the CDR3: TGTGCCAGCAGTCTCCTTTCCCTAGGGGGGGCGAGCACAGATACGCAGTATTTT.

The sample holds many counts of this clonotype. The chain has TRBV12-3 or TRBV12-4 and TRBJ2-7, with 9 bases matching TRBD2. Unmatched junction bases numbered 7, after V lost 5 bases and J lost 5 bases. The CDR3 is made up of 14 amino acids. This CDR3 is CASSLGGGANEQYF. The CDR3 bases are TGTGCCAGCAGTCTCGGCGGGGGGGCCAACGAGCAGTACTTC.